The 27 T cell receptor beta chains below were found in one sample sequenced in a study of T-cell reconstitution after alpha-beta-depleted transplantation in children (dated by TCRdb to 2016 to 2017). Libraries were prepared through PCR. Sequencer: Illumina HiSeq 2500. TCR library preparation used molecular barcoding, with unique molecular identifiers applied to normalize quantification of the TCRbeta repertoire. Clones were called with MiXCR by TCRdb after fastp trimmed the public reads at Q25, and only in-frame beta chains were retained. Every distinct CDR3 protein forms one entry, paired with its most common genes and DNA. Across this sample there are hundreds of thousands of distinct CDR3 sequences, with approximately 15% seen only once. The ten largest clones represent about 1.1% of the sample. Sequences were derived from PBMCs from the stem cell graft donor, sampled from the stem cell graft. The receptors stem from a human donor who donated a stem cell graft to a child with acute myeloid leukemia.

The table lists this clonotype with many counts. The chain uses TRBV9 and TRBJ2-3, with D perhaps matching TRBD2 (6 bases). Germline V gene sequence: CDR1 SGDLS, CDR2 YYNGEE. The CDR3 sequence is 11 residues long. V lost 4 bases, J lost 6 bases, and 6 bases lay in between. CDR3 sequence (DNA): TGTGCCAGCAGCCGGGGGGATACGCAGTATTTT. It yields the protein CASSRGDTQYF.

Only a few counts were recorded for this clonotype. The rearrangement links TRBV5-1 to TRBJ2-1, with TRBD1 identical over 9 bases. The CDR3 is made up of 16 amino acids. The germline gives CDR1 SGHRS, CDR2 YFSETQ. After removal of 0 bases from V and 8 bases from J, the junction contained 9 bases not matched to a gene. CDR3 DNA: TGCGCCAGCAGCTTGGATTCGGGACAGGGAGTCCATGAGCAGTTCTTC. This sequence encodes CASSLDSGQGVHEQFF. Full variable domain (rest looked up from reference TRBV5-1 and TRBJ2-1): KAGVTQTPRYLIKTRGQQVTLSCSPISGHRSVSWYQQTPGQGLQFLFEYFSETQRNKGNFPGRFSGRQFSNSRSEMNVSTLELGDSALYLCASSLDSGQGVHEQFFGPGTRLTVL.

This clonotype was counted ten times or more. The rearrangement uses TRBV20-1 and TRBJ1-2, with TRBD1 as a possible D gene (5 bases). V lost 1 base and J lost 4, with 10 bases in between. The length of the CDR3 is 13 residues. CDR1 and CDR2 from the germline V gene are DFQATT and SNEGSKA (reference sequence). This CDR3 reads CSARGGAPYGYTF. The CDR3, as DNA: TGCAGTGCTAGAGGAGGGGCCCCCTATGGCTACACCTTC.

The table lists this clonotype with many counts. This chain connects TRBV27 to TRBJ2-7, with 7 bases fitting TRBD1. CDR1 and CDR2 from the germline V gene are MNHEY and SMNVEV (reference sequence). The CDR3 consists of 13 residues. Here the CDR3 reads CASSPGTAYEQYV. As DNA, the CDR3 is TGCGCCAGCAGCCCCGGGACAGCTTACGAGCAGTACGTC.

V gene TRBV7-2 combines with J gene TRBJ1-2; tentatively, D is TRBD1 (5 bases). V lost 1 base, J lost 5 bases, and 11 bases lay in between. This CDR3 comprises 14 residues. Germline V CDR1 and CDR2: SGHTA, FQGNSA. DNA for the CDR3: TGTGCCAGCAGCTTAGAGACAGACCTGTATGGCTACACCTTC. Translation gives CASSLETDLYGYTF.

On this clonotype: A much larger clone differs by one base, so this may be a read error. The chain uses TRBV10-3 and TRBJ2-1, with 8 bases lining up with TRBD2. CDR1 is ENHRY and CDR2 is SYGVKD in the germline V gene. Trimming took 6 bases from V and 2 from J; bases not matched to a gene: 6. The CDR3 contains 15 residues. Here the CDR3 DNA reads TGTGCCATCAGGCTAAGCGGGGGAACCTACAATGAGCAGTTCTTC. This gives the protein CAIRLSGGTYNEQFF.

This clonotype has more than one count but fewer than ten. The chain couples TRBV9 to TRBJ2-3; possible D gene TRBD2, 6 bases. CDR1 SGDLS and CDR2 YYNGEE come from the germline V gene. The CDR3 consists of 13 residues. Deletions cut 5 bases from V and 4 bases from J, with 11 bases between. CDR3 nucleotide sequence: TGTGCCAGCAGAGCTAGCGTATCAGATACGCAGTATTTT. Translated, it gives CASRASVSDTQYF.

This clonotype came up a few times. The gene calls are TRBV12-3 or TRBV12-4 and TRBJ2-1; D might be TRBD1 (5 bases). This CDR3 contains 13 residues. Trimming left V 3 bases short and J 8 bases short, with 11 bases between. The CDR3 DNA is TGTGCCAGCAGTTTTGCCAGGGATCATGAGCAGTTCTTC. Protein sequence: CASSFARDHEQFF.

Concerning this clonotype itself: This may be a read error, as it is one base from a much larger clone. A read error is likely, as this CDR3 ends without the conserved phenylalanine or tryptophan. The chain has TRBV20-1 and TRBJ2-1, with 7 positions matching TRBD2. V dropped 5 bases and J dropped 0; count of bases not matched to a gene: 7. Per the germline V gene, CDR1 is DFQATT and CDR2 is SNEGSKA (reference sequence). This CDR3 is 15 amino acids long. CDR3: CSAVSGWSSYNEQFL. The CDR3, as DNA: TGCAGTGCTGTTAGCGGGTGGAGCTCCTACAATGAGCAGTTCCTC.

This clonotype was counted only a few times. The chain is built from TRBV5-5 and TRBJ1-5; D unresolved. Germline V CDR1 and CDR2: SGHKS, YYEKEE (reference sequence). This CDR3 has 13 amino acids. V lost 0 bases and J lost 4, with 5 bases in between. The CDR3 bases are TGTGCCAGCAGCTTGGCATGGAATCAGCCCCAGCATTTT. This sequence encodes CASSLAWNQPQHF.

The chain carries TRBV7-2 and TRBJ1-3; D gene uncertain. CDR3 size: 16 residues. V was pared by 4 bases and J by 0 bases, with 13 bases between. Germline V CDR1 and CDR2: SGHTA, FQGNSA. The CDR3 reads CASSWTGSSSGNTIYF. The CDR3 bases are TGTGCCAGCAGCTGGACCGGCTCGAGCTCTGGAAACACCATATATTTT.

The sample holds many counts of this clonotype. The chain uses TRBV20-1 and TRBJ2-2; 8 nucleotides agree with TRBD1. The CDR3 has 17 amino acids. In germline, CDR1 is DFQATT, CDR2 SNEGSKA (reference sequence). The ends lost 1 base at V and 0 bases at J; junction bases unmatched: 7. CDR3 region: CSARGKTGVSNTGELFF. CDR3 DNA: TGCAGTGCTAGAGGCAAGACAGGGGTTTCGAACACCGGGGAGCTGTTTTTT.

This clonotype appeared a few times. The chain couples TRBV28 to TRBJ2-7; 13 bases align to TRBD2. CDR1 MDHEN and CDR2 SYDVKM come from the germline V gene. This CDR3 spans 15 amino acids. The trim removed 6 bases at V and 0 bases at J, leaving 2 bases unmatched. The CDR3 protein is CASRLAGGRSYEQYV. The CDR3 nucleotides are TGTGCCAGCAGACTAGCGGGGGGGCGCTCCTACGAGCAGTACGTC.

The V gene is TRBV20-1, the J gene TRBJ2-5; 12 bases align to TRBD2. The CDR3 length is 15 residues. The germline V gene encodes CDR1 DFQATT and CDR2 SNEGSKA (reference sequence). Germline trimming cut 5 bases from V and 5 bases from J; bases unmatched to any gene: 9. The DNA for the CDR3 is TGCAGTGCTCCCTGGACTAGCGGGGCGGGGGAGACCCAGTACTTC. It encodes CSAPWTSGAGETQYF.

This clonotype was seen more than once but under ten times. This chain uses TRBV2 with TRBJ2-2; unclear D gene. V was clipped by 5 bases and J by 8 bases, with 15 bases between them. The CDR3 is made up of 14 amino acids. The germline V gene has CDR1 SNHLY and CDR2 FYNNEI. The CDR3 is CASSSRTLTGELFF. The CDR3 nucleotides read TGTGCCAGCAGTTCCCGGACCCTGACTGGGGAGCTGTTTTTT. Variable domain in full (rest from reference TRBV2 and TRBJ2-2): EPEVTQTPSHQVTQMGQEVILRCVPISNHLYFYWYRQILGQKVEFLVSFYNNEISEKSEIFDDQFSVERPDGSNFTLKIRSTKLEDSAMYFCASSSRTLTGELFFGEGSRLTVL.

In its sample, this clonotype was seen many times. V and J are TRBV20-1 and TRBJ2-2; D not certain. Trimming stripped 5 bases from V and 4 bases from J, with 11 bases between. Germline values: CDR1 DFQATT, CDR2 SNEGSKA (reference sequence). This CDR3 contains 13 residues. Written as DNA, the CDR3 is TGCAGTGCTTCTGACACTCCCACCGGGGAGCTGTTTTTT. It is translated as CSASDTPTGELFF.

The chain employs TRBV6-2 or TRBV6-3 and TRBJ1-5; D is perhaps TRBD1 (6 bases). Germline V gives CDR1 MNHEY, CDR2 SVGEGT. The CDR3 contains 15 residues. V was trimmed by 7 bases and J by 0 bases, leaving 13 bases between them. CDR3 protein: CASNRQVDSNQPQHF. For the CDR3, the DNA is TGTGCCAGCAATCGACAGGTGGATAGCAATCAGCCCCAGCATTTT.

The CDR3 reads CSARGRGQLDGYTF. The CDR3 nucleotides are TGCAGTGCTAGGGGGCGAGGACAACTGGATGGCTACACCTTC. V gene TRBV20-1 combines with J gene TRBJ1-2, with D maybe TRBD1 (5 bases). V shed 3 bases and J shed 6 bases, with 17 bases lying between them. The germline V gene encodes CDR1 DFQATT and CDR2 SNEGSKA (reference sequence). The CDR3 is made up of 14 amino acids.

The CDR3 DNA follows: TGTGCCAGCAGCAAAAACCGATCCTACGAGCAGTACGTC. This gives the protein CASSKNRSYEQYV. The chain uses TRBV21-1 and TRBJ2-7. TRBV21-1 is deemed a pseudogene. CDR3 length: 13 residues.

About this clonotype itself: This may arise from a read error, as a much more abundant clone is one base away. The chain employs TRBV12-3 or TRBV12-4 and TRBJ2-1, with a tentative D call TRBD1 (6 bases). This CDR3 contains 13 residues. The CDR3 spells CARSFRGANEQFF. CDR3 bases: TGTGCCAGAAGTTTCAGGGGTGCCAATGAGCAGTTCTTC.

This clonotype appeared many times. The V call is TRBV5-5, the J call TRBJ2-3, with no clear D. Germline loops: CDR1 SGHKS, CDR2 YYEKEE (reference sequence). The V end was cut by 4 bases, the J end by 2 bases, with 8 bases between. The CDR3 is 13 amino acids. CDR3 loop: CASSLILTDTQYF. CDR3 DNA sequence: TGTGCCAGCAGCCTGATTCTCACAGATACGCAGTATTTT.

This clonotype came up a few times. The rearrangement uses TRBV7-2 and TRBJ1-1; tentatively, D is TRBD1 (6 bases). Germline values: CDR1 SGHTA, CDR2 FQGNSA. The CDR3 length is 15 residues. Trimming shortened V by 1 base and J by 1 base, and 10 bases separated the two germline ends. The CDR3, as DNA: TGTGCCAGCAGCTTAGGGCCCAGGGGGAACACTGAAGCTTTCTTT. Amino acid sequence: CASSLGPRGNTEAFF.

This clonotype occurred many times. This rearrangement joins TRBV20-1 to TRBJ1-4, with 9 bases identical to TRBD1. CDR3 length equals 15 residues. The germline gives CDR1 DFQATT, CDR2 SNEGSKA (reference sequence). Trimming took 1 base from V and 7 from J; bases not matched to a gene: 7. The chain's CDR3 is CSARVYRGQGEKLFF. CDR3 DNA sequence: TGCAGTGCTAGAGTTTACAGGGGGCAAGGTGAAAAACTGTTTTTT.

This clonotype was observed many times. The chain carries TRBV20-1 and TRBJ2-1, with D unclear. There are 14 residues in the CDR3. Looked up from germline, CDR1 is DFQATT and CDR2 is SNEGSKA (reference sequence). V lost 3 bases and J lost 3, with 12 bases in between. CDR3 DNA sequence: TGCAGTGCTAGTTCTAGGGATTACTACAATGAGCAGTTCTTC. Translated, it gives CSASSRDYYNEQFF.

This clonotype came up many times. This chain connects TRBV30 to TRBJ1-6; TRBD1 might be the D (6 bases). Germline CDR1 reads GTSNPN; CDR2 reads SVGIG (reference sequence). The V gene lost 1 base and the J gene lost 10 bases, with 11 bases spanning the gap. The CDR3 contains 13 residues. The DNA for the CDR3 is TGTGCCTGGAGTGGCCCCAGGGGCTCACCCCTCCACTTT. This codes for CAWSGPRGSPLHF.

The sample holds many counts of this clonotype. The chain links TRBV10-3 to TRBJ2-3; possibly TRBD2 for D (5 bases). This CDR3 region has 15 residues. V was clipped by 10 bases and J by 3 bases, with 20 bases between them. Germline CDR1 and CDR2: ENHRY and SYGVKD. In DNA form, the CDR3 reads TGTGCCACTCTAGAGGGTGGGAAGGAGACAGATACGCAGTATTTT. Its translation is CATLEGGKETDTQYF.

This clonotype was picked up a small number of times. The CDR3 loop reads CSAWPGGYNEQFF. The CDR3 DNA is TGCAGCGCCTGGCCAGGGGGCTACAATGAGCAGTTCTTC. The V gene is TRBV29-1, the J gene TRBJ2-1; 7 nucleotides agree with TRBD1. CDR3 length equals 13 residues. J gave up 3 bases and V 7 bases, and 6 bases lay outside the gene matches. Germline V gene lookup returns CDR1 SQVTM and CDR2 ANQGSEA.